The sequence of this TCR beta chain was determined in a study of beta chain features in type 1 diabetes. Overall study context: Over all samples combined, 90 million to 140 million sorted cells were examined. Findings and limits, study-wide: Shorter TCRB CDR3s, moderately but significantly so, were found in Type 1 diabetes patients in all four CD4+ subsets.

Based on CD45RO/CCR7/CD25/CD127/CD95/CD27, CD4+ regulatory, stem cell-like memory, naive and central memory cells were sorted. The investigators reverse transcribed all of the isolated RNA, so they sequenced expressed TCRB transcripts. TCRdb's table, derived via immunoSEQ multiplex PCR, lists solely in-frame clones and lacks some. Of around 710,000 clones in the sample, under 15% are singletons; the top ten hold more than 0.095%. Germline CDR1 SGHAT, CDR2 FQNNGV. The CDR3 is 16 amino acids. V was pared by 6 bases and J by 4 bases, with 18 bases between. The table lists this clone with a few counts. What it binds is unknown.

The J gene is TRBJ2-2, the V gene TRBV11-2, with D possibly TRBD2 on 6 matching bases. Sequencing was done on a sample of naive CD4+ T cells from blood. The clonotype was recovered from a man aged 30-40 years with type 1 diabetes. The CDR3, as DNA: TGTGCCAGCAGTTACGGGGGTGGAGTTGGCACCGGGGAGCTGTTTTTT. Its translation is CASSYGGGVGTGELFF.